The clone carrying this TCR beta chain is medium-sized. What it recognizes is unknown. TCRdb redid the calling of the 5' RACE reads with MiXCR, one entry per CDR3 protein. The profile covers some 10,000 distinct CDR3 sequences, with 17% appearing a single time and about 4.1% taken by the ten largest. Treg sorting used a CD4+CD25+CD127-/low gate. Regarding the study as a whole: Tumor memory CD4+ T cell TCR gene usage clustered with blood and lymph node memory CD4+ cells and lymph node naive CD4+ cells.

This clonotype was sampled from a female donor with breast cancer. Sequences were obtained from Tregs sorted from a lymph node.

CDR3 sequence: CASSLPGFGGYTF. CDR3 bases: TGTGCCAGCAGCCTTCCGGGCTTCGGGGGCTACACCTTC. V gene TRBV7-2 combines with J gene TRBJ1-2; D unclear. The CDR3 contains 13 residues. The germline V and J ends were trimmed by 5 bases and 8 bases, with 15 bases remaining between them. CDR1 and CDR2 from the germline V gene are SGHTA and FQGNSA.